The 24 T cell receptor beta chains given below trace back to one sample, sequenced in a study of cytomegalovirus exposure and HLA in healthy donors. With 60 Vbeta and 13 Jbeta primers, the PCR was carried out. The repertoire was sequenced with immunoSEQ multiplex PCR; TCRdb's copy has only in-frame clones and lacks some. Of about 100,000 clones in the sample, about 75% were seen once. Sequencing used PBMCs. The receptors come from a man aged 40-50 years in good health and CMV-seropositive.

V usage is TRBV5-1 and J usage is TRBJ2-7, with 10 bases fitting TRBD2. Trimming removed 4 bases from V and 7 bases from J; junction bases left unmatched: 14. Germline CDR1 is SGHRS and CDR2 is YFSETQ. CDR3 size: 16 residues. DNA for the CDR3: TGCGCCAGCAGCCAAATTCCCGGACTAGCGGTTGAAGAGCAGTACTTC. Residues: CASSQIPGLAVEEQYF.

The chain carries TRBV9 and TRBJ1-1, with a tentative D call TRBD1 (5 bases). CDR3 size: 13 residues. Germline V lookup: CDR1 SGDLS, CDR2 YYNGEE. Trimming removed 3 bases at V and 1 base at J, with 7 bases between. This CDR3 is CASSGRGNTEAFF. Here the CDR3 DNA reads TGTGCCAGCAGCGGAAGGGGGAACACTGAAGCTTTCTTT.

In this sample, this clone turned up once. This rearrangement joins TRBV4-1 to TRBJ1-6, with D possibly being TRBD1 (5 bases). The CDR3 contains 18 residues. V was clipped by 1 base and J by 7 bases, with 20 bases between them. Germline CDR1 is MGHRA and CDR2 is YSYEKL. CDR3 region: CASSQVDMGLSGNSPLHF. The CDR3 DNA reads TGCGCCAGCAGCCAAGTAGACATGGGACTGTCGGGAAATTCACCCCTCCACTTT.

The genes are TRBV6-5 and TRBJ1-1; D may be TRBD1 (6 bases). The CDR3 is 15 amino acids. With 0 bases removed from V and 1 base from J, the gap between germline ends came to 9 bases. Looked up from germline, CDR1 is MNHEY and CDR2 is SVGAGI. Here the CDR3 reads CASSYSRTANTEAFF. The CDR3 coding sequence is TGTGCCAGCAGTTACTCGAGGACAGCGAACACTGAAGCTTTCTTT.

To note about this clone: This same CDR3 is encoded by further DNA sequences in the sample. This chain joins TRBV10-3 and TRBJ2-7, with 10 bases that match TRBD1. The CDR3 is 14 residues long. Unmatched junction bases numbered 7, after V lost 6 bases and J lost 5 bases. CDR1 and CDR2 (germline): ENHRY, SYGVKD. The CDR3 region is CAISAGTGENEQYF. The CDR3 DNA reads TGTGCCATCAGCGCTGGGACAGGGGAAAACGAGCAGTACTTC.

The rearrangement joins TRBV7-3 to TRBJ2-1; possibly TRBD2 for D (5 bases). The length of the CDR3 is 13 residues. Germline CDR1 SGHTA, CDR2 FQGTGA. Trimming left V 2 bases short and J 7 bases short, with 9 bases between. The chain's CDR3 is CASSLDPGNEQFF. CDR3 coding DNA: TGTGCCAGCAGCTTAGATCCGGGGAATGAGCAGTTCTTC. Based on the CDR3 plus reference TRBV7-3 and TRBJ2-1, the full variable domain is GAGVSQTPSNKVTEKGKYVELRCDPISGHTALYWYRQSLGQGPEFLIYFQGTGAADDSGLPNDRFFAVRPEGSVSTLKIQRTERGDSAVYLCASSLDPGNEQFFGPGTRLTVL.

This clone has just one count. The DNA of the CDR3 is TGTGCCAGCAGCTTATCCCAGGGTCGCACCGGGGAGCTGTTTTTT. It is translated as CASSLSQGRTGELFF. The rearrangement joins TRBV7-2 to TRBJ2-2; tentative D call: TRBD1 (5 bases). Trimming removed 2 bases from V and 4 bases from J, with 11 bases in between. This CDR3 spans 15 amino acids. The V gene's germline CDR1 is SGHTA and CDR2 FQGNSA.

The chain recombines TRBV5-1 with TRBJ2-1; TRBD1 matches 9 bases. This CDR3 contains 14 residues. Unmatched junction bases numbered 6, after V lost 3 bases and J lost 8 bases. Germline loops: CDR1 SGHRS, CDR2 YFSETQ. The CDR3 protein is CASSSGTGRDEQFF. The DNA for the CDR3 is TGCGCCAGCAGCTCCGGGACAGGGAGGGATGAGCAGTTCTTC.

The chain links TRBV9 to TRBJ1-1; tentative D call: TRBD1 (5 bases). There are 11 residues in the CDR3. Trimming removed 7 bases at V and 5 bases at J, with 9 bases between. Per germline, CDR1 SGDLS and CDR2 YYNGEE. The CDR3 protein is CASGGGTEAFF. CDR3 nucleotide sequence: TGTGCCAGCGGGGGAGGGACTGAAGCTTTCTTT. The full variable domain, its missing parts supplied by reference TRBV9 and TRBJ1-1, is DSGVTQTPKHLITATGQRVTLRCSPRSGDLSVYWYQQSLDQGLQFLIQYYNGEERAKGNILERFSAQQFPDLHSELNLSSLELGDSALYFCASGGGTEAFFGQGTRLTVV.

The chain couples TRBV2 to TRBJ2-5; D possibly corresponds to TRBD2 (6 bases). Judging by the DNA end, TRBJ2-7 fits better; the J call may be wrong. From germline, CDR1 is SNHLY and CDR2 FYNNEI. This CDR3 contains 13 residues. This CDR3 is CASVGGANYEQYF. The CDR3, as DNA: TGTGCCAGCGTGGGCGGGGCAAATTACGAGCAGTACTTC.

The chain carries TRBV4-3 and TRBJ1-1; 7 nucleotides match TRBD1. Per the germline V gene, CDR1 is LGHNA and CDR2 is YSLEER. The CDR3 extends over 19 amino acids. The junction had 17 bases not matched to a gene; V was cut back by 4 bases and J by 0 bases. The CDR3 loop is CASSPKMFDEGAMNTEAFF. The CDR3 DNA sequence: TGCGCCAGCAGCCCCAAGATGTTCGATGAGGGGGCCATGAACACTGAAGCTTTCTTT.

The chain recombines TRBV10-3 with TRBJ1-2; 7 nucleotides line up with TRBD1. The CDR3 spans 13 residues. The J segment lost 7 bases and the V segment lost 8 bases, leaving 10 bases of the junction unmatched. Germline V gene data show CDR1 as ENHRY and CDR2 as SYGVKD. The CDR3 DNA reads TGTGCCATCGAGATAGGACAGGAGGGTGGCTACACCTTC. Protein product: CAIEIGQEGGYTF.

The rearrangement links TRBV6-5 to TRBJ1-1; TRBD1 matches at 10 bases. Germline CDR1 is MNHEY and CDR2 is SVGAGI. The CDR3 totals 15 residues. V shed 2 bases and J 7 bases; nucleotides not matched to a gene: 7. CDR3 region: CASSYRDRGLYEAFF. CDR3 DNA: TGTGCCAGCAGTTACCGGGACAGGGGTCTTTATGAAGCTTTCTTT.

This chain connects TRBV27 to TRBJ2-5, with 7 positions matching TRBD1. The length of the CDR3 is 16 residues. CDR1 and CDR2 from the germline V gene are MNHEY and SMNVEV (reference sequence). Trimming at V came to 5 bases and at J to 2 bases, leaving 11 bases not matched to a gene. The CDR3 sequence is CASSPIQGGGQETQYF. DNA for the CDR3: TGTGCCAGCAGTCCCATTCAAGGGGGCGGGCAAGAGACCCAGTACTTC.

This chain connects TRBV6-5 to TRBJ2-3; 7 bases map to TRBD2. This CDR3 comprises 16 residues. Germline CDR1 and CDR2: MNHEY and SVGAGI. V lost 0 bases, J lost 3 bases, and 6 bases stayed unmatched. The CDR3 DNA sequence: TGTGCCAGCAGTTACTCGGGTGGGGGGGTGACAGATACGCAGTATTTT. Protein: CASSYSGGGVTDTQYF.

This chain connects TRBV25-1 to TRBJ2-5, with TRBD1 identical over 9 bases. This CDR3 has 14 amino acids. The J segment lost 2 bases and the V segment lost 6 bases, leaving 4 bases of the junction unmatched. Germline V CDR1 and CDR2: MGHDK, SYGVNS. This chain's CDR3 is CASSLTGGQETQYF. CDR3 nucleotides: TGTGCCAGCAGCCTGACAGGGGGACAAGAGACCCAGTACTTC.

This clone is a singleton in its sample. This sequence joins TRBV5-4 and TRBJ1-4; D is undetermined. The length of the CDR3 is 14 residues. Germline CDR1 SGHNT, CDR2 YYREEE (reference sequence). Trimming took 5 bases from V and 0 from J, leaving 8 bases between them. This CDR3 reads CASSPGATNEKLFF. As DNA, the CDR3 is TGTGCCAGCAGTCCGGGAGCAACTAATGAAAAACTGTTTTTT.

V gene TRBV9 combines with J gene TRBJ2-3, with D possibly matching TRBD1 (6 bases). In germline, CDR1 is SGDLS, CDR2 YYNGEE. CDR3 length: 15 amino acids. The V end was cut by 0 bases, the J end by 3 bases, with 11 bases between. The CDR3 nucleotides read TGTGCCAGCAGCGTAGCCAGGGGACCGACAGATACGCAGTATTTT. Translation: CASSVARGPTDTQYF.

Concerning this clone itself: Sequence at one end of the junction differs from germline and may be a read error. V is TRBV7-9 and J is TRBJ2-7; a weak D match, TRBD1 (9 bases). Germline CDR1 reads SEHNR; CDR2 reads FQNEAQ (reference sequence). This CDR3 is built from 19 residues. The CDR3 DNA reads TGTTCCAGCACCGGGGGGGCTGTGGGACAGGGCCGGATCCCCTACGAGCAGTACTTC. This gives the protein CSSTGGAVGQGRIPYEQYF.

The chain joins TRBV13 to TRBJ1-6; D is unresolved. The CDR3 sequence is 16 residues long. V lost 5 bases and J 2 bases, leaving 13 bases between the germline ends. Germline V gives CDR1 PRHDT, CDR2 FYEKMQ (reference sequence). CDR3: CASSAAGETYNSPLHF. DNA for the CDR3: TGTGCCAGCAGCGCCGCCGGGGAAACCTATAATTCACCCCTCCACTTT.

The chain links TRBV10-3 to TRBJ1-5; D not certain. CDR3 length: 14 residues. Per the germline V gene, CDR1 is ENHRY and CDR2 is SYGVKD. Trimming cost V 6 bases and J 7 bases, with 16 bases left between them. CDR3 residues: CAIRDGPRGQPQHF. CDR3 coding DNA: TGTGCCATCAGGGACGGACCCCGCGGGCAGCCCCAGCATTTT.

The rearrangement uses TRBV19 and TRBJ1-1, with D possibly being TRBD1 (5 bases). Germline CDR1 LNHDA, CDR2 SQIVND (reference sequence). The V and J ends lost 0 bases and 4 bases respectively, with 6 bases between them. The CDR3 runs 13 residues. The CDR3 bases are TGTGCCAGTAGTATAGAGGGGGGCACTGAAGCTTTCTTT. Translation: CASSIEGGTEAFF. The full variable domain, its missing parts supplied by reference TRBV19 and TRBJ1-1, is DGGITQSPKYLFRKEGQNVTLSCEQNLNHDAMYWYRQDPGQGLRLIYYSQIVNDFQKGDIAEGYSVSREKKESFPLTVTSAQKNPTAFYLCASSIEGGTEAFFGQGTRLTVV.

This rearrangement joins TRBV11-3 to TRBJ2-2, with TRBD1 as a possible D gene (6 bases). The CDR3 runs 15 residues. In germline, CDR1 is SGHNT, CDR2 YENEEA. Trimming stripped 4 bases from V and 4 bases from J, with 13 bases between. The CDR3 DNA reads TGTGCCAGCAGCTATCACAGGGCAAGCACCGGGGAGCTGTTTTTT. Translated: CASSYHRASTGELFF.

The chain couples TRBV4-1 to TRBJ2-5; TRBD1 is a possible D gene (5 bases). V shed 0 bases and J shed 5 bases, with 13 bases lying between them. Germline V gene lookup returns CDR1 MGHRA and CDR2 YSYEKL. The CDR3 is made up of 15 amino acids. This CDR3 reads CASSQEGRVIETQYF. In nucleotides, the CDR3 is TGCGCCAGCAGCCAAGAAGGCAGGGTTATCGAGACCCAGTACTTC.